The text below deals with one T cell receptor beta chain. This sample is drawn from a study of beta chain features in type 1 diabetes. A single heparinised draw of roughly 100 mL on average was taken per donor. Expressed TCRB transcripts were sequenced, since all the RNA that had been isolated was reverse transcribed. Measured with immunoSEQ multiplex PCR; TCRdb has only the in-frame clones, and not every one. The sample lists 35,000 or so clones, about two thirds occurring once. The CDR3 runs 13 residues. V lost 5 bases, J lost 6 bases, and 3 bases stayed unmatched. Per germline, CDR1 GTSNPN and CDR2 SVGIG (reference sequence).

The V and J genes are TRBV30 and TRBJ1-5; 11 positions match TRBD1. Sequencing was performed on Tregs from blood. The origin of this receptor is a woman younger than 45 in good health. CDR3 protein: CAWGGQGVQPQHF. CDR3 sequence (DNA): TGTGCCTGGGGGGGACAGGGGGTTCAGCCCCAGCATTTT.